This T cell receptor (beta chain) was observed in a study of OX40 agonist ivuxolimab in advanced cancers. Study-level findings and limits: The study did not work out the antigen specificity of the expanded peripheral T cells.

About this clone: What it binds is unknown.

V lost 5 bases and J lost 9; bases outside the gene matches: 7. This CDR3 is 15 amino acids long. Germline V lookup: CDR1 SGHTA, CDR2 FQGTGA. The table came from immunoSEQ multiplex PCR; TCRdb's copy has only in-frame clones and leaves some out. The repertoire has over 15,000 clones, around 90% of them found once; the top ten carry over 45%. This chain connects TRBV7-3 to TRBJ2-1; 13 nucleotides align to TRBD2. The TCR was taken from an adult with an advanced solid tumor such as melanoma, head and neck, liver or kidney cancer. Specimen: CD4+ or CD8+ T cells sorted from blood, collected in a trial of the OX40 agonist ivuxolimab. The CDR3: CASSPGTSGMAEQFF. The CDR3 DNA follows: TGTGCCAGCAGCCCAGGGACTAGCGGGATGGCTGAGCAGTTCTTC.